This TCR beta chain appears in the sequencing data of a study of T cell responses to AZD1222 COVID-19 vaccine. Regarding the study as a whole: With two AZD1222 doses given, Spike-specific TCR breadth and depth both rose. Reports indicate that nearly half of spike-specific TCRs are directed at unmutated variant regions. Seropositive AZD1222 recipients at baseline numbered only 5 or 6.

As to this clone: Its antigen is unidentified.

The method was immunoSEQ multiplex PCR; TCRdb's version includes in-frame clones alone and lacks a portion of them. The data show about 120,000 clones, roughly nine tenths seen once. V was cut by 6 bases and J by 4 bases, with 18 bases left in between. The CDR3 has 15 residues. The germline CDR1 and CDR2 sequences are MRHNA and SNTAGT. V usage is TRBV6-4 and J usage is TRBJ1-1; tentatively, D is TRBD1 (5 bases). The material sequenced was peripheral blood, taken on day 0 of AZD1222 vaccination. This receptor was taken from an adult in good health. DNA of the CDR3: TGTGCCAGCAGGCCCGGGACTCCTGTCGGCACTGAAGCTTTCTTT. Amino acid sequence: CASRPGTPVGTEAFF.